This TCR beta chain was recovered during a study of lymphopenia after photon versus proton radiotherapy. The study's findings and limits: Better survival with proton therapy was suggested as possible, not demonstrated. After the lymphocyte nadir, photon-treated repertoires showed oligoclonal expansion, especially of CD8+ Temra cells. Photon-treated patients lost naive T cells and TCR diversity; proton-treated stayed stable.

About this clone: Its antigen is unidentified.

Repertoires were generated with immunoSEQ multiplex PCR, while TCRdb's copy carries only in-frame clones and drops some. In the table there are around 64,000 clones, 85% to 95% of which are singletons. CDR3 length equals 16 residues. Germline V CDR1 and CDR2: SGHRS, YFSETQ. The V gene lost 3 bases and the J gene lost 6 bases, with 16 bases spanning the gap. This clonotype was obtained from a woman in her thirties or forties with cholangiocarcinoma. Sequences were derived from peripheral blood, sampled from a patient treated with photon-based radiotherapy. The chain has TRBV5-1 and TRBJ1-6; weak D call: TRBD1 (6 bases). CDR3 amino acids: CASSSQQGWSNSPLHF. The CDR3 bases are TGCGCCAGCAGCTCACAACAGGGTTGGAGTAATTCACCCCTCCACTTT. Drawing the rest from reference TRBV5-1 and TRBJ1-6, the complete variable domain is KAGVTQTPRYLIKTRGQQVTLSCSPISGHRSVSWYQQTPGQGLQFLFEYFSETQRNKGNFPGRFSGRQFSNSRSEMNVSTLELGDSALYLCASSSQQGWSNSPLHFGNGTRLTVT.